A single sample gave rise to the 9 T cell receptor beta chains below, sequenced in a study of OX40 agonist ivuxolimab in advanced cancers. Libraries were constructed by the immunoSEQ multiplex PCR assay. TCRdb limited this immuneACCESS table to in-frame rearrangements with V and J called. A share of clones is missing; checked studies link under half to unresolved V genes, and the rest is unexplained. This sample lists about 50,000 clones; about four fifths were detected once. The top ten constitute approximately 1.2% of the sample. The sequencing here drew on CD4+ or CD8+ T cells sorted from blood, taken in a trial of the OX40 agonist ivuxolimab. The receptor source for this set is an adult with an advanced solid tumor such as melanoma, head and neck, liver or kidney cancer.

This clone was detected a few times. The rearrangement uses TRBV20-1 and TRBJ2-1; D is undetermined. CDR1 DFQATT and CDR2 SNEGSKA come from the germline V gene (reference sequence). The CDR3 is 11 residues long. Trimming took off 2 bases at V and 6 bases at J, with 5 bases between the two ends. CDR3 protein: CSARHGNEQFF. The CDR3 DNA follows: TGCAGTGCTAGACACGGCAATGAGCAGTTCTTC.

The chain links TRBV11-2 to TRBJ2-5; 8 bases agree with TRBD2. Trimming cost V 5 bases and J 4 bases; bases outside gene matches: 9. The CDR3 is 15 residues long. The V gene's germline CDR1 is SGHAT and CDR2 FQNNGV. As DNA, the CDR3 is TGTGCCAGCAGCCCAGGACTAGCAAGTAGAGAGACCCAGTACTTC. Protein product: CASSPGLASRETQYF.

This clone was observed a single time. V usage is TRBV5-1 and J usage is TRBJ1-1; D might be TRBD1 (6 bases). CDR1 is SGHRS, CDR2 YFSETQ, per germline. CDR3 size: 14 residues. V gave up 0 bases and J gave up 2 bases, with 8 bases separating them. The CDR3 DNA sequence: TGCGCCAGCAGCTTGGAGGACAGCAACACTGAAGCTTTCTTT. The encoded protein is CASSLEDSNTEAFF.

This chain joins TRBV4-3 and TRBJ1-3, with a possible D match to TRBD1 (5 bases). Germline CDR1 reads LGHNA; CDR2 reads YSLEER. V lost 2 bases to trimming and J lost 1 base, with 15 bases between them. The CDR3 consists of 17 residues. This chain's CDR3 is CASSQNGGAASGNTIYF. The CDR3 bases are TGCGCCAGCAGCCAAAACGGGGGAGCGGCGTCTGGAAACACCATATATTTT.

This clone came up a few times. The rearrangement joins TRBV27 to TRBJ2-7; D is possibly TRBD2 (6 bases). V lost 0 bases to trimming and J lost 7 bases, with 19 bases between them. Germline V gives CDR1 MNHEY, CDR2 SMNVEV (reference sequence). The CDR3 is 16 amino acids. The CDR3 DNA reads as TGTGCCAGCAGTTTATCAGGCGGGACCGCTGCGGGGGAGCAGTACTTC. Its protein is CASSLSGGTAAGEQYF.

This chain joins TRBV7-9 and TRBJ2-7; D is possibly TRBD1 (5 bases). CDR3 size: 16 residues. Germline V gene sequence: CDR1 SEHNR, CDR2 FQNEAQ (reference sequence). Trimming shortened V by 5 bases and J by 0 bases, and 17 bases separated the two germline ends. CDR3: CASSPRGRGFSYEQYF. DNA for the CDR3: TGTGCCAGCAGCCCTAGGGGAAGGGGTTTCTCCTACGAGCAGTACTTC.

The chain uses TRBV6-6 and TRBJ2-7; 7 nucleotides match TRBD1. Losses at the gene ends were 5 bases for V and 2 bases for J; bases not matched to a gene: 6. Germline loops: CDR1 MNHNY, CDR2 SVGAGI (reference sequence). The CDR3 length is 14 residues. The CDR3 sequence is CASSPGQATYEQYF. The CDR3 DNA reads as TGTGCCAGCAGTCCAGGACAGGCAACCTACGAGCAGTACTTC.

This clone was seen more than once but under ten times. The genes are TRBV5-1 and TRBJ1-1; D not certain. This CDR3 region has 13 residues. V lost 0 bases, J lost 6 bases, and 9 bases lay in between. Germline CDR1 is SGHRS and CDR2 is YFSETQ. CDR3 bases: TGCGCCAGCAGCTTGGGGTACGGCGCTGAAGCTTTCTTT. Translated: CASSLGYGAEAFF. Full variable domain (remainder filled in from reference TRBV5-1 and TRBJ1-1): KAGVTQTPRYLIKTRGQQVTLSCSPISGHRSVSWYQQTPGQGLQFLFEYFSETQRNKGNFPGRFSGRQFSNSRSEMNVSTLELGDSALYLCASSLGYGAEAFFGQGTRLTVV.

The chain links TRBV2 to TRBJ2-2; 7 positions agree with TRBD1. Trimming removed 7 bases from V and 0 bases from J; junction bases left unmatched: 2. The CDR3 runs 14 residues. Germline V CDR1 and CDR2: SNHLY, FYNNEI. CDR3 region: CASKGTANTGELFF. The CDR3 DNA reads as TGTGCCAGCAAAGGGACAGCGAACACCGGGGAGCTGTTTTTT.